This paragraph reports one T cell receptor beta chain. The CDR3 has 18 residues. With 6 bases clipped from V and 6 bases from J, the junction kept 19 bases outside the gene matches. CDR1 and CDR2 (germline): MDHEN, SYDVKM. Here immunoSEQ multiplex PCR was the method, and the copy in TCRdb shows in-frame clones only, minus some. This repertoire shows about a million clones, roughly 80% found once; its top ten account for 0.89%. These data belong to a study of shared clonotypes between healthy human individuals. The J gene is TRBJ2-3, the V gene TRBV28, with 9 positions matching TRBD2. Material: memory CD4+ T cells from PBMCs. Subset noted: CD45RA-negative fraction. The TCR was taken from a man aged 18 to 29 in good health. Some clones in this sample may be carry-over from other donors' samples. As DNA, the CDR3 is TGTGCCAGCAGACCTCCGTGGGCTAGCGGGACCCCCGGGGATACGCAGTATTTT. Translation gives CASRPPWASGTPGDTQYF.